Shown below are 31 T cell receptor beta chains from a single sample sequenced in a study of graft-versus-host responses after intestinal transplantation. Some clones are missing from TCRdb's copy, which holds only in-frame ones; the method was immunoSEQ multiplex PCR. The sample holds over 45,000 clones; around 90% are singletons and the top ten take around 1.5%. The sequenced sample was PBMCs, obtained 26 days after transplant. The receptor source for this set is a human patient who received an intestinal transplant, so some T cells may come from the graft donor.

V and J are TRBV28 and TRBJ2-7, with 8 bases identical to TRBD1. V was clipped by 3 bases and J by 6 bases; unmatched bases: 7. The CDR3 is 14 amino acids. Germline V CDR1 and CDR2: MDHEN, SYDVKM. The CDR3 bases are TGTGCCAGCAGTTTCAGGGGGCGCCCCGGCGAGCAGTACTTC. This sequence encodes CASSFRGRPGEQYF. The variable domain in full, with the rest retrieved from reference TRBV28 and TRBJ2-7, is DVKVTQSSRYLVKRTGEKVFLECVQDMDHENMFWYRQDPGLGLRLIYFSYDVKMKEKGDIPEGYSVSREKKERFSLILESASTNQTSMYLCASSFRGRPGEQYFGPGTRLTVT.

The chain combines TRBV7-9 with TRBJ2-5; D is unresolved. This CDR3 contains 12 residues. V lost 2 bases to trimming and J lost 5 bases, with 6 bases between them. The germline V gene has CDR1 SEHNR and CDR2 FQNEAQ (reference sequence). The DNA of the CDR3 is TGTGCCAGCAGCTTATACGGGGAGACCCAGTACTTC. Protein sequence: CASSLYGETQYF. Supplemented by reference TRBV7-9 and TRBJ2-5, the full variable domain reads DTGVSQNPRHKITKRGQNVTFRCDPISEHNRLYWYRQTLGQGPEFLTYFQNEAQLEKSRLLSDRFSAERPKGSFSTLEIQRTEQGDSAMYLCASSLYGETQYFGPGTRLLVL.

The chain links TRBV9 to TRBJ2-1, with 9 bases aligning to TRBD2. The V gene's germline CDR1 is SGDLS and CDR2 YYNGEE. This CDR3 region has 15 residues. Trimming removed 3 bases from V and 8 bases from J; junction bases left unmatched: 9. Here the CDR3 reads CASSAGGRARDEQFF. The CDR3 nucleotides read TGTGCCAGCAGCGCGGGCGGGAGGGCCAGGGATGAGCAGTTCTTC.

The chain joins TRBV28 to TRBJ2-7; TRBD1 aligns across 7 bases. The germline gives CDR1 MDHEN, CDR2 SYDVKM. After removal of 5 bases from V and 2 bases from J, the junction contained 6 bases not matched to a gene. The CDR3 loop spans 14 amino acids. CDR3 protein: CASSPRGFPYEQYF. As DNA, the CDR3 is TGTGCCAGCAGTCCCAGGGGGTTTCCCTACGAGCAGTACTTC.

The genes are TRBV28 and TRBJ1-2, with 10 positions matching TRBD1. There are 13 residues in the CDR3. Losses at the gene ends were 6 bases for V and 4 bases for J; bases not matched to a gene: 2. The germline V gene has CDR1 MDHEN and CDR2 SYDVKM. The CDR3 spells CASRTGGLYGYTF. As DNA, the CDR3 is TGTGCCAGCAGGACAGGGGGCCTCTATGGCTACACCTTC.

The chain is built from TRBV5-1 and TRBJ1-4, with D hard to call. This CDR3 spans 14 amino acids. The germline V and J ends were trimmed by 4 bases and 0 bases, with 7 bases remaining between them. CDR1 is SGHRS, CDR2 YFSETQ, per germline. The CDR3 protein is CASSMGATNEKLFF. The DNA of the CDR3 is TGCGCCAGCAGCATGGGAGCAACTAATGAAAAACTGTTTTTT.

The chain's CDR3 is CASSHSGINDYEQYF. CDR3 DNA: TGCGCCAGCAGCCATAGCGGGATAAACGATTACGAGCAGTACTTC. The chain is built from TRBV5-1 and TRBJ2-7; 8 bases are a match to TRBD2. The length of the CDR3 is 15 residues. After removal of 4 bases from V and 4 bases from J, the junction contained 10 bases not matched to a gene. CDR1 SGHRS and CDR2 YFSETQ come from the germline V gene.

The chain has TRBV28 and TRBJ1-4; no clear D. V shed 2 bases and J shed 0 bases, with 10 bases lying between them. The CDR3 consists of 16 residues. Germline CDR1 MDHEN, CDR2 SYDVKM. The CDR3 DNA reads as TGTGCCAGCAGTTTAGGGCAGGCCGCAACTAATGAAAAACTGTTTTTT. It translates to CASSLGQAATNEKLFF.

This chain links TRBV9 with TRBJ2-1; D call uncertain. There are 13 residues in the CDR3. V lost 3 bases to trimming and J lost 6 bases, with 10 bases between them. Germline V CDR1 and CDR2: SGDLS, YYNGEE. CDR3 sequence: CASSAPLGNEQFF. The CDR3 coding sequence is TGTGCCAGCAGCGCTCCTCTAGGCAATGAGCAGTTCTTC.

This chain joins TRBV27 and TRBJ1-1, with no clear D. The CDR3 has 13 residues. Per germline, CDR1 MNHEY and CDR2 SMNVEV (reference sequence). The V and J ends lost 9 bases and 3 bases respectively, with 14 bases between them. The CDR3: CARETDGDTEAFF. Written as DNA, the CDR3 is TGTGCCAGAGAGACCGACGGGGACACTGAAGCTTTCTTT.

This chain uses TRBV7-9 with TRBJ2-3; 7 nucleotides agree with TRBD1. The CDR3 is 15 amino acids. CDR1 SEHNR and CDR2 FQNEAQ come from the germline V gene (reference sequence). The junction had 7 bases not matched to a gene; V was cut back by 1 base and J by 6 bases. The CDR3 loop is CASSLGRGLSDTQYF. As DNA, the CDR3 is TGTGCCAGCAGCTTAGGAAGGGGGCTTAGCGATACGCAGTATTTT.

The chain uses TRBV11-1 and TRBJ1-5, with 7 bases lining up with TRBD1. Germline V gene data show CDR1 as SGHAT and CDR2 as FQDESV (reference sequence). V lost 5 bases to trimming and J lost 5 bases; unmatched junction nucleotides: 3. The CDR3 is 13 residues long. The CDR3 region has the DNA TGTGCCAGCAGCCCAGACAGGGATCAGCCCCAGCATTTT. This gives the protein CASSPDRDQPQHF.

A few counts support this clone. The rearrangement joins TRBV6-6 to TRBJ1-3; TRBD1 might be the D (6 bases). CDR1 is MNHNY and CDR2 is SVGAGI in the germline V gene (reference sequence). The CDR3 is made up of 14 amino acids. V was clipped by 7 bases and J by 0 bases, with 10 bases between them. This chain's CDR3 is CASKIQGSGNTIYF. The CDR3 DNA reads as TGTGCCAGCAAGATACAGGGCTCTGGAAACACCATATATTTT.

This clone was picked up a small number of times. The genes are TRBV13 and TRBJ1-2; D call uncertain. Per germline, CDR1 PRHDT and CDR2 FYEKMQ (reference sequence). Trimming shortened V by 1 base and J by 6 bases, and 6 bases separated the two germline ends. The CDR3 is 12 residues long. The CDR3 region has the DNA TGTGCCAGCAGCTTAGACAACGATGGCTACACCTTC. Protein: CASSLDNDGYTF. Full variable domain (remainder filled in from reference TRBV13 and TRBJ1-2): AAGVIQSPRHLIKEKRETATLKCYPIPRHDTVYWYQQGPGQDPQFLISFYEKMQSDKGSIPDRFSAQQFSDYHSELNMSSLELGDSALYFCASSLDNDGYTFGSGTRLTVV.

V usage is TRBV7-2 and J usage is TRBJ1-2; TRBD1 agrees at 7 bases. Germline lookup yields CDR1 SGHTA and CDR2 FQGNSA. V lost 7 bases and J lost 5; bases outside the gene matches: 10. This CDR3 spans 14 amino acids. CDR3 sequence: CASNAAPQGYGYTF. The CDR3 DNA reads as TGTGCCAGCAACGCTGCGCCACAGGGGTATGGCTACACCTTC.

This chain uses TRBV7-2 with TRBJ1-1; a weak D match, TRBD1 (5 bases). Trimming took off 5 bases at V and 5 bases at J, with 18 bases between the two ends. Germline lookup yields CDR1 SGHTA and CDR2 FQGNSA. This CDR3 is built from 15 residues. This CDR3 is CASSRPIAPGTEAFF. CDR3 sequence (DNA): TGTGCCAGCAGCCGACCGATTGCACCAGGGACTGAAGCTTTCTTT.

The CDR3 is CASSLGGVNTEAFF. DNA of the CDR3: TGTGCCAGCAGTTTAGGAGGAGTGAACACTGAAGCTTTCTTT. This chain joins TRBV6-5 and TRBJ1-1; unclear D gene. The CDR3 runs to 14 residues. Looked up from germline, CDR1 is MNHEY and CDR2 is SVGAGI. Trimming stripped 4 bases from V and 0 bases from J, with 9 bases between.

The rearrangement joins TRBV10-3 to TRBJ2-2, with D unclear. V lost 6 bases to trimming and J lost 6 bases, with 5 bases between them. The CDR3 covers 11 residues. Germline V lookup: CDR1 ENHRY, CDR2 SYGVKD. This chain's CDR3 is CAISRAGELFF. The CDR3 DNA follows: TGTGCCATCAGCCGGGCCGGGGAGCTGTTTTTT.

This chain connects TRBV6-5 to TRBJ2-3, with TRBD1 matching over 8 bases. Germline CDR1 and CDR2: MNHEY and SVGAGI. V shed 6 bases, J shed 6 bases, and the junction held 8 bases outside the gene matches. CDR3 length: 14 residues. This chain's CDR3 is CASSRDRGGDTQYF. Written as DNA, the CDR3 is TGTGCCAGCAGCAGAGACAGGGGCGGCGATACGCAGTATTTT.

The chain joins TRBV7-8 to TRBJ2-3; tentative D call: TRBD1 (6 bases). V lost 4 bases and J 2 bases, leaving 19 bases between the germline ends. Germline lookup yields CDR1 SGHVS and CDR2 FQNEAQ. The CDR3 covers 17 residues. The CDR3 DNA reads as TGTGCCAGCAGCTCAGGTGTGGGGGCTGGTGTCACAGATACGCAGTATTTT. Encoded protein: CASSSGVGAGVTDTQYF. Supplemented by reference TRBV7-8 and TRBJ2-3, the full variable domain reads GAGVSQSPRYKVAKRGQDVALRCDPISGHVSLFWYQQALGQGPEFLTYFQNEAQLDKSGLPSDRFFAERPEGSVSTLKIQRTQQEDSAVYLCASSSGVGAGVTDTQYFGPGTRLTVL.

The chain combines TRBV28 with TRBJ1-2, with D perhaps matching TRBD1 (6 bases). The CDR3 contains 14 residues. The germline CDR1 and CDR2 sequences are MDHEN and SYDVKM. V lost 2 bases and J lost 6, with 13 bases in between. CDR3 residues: CASSLPGTSNGYTF. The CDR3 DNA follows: TGTGCCAGCAGTTTACCCGGGACATCAAATGGCTACACCTTC.

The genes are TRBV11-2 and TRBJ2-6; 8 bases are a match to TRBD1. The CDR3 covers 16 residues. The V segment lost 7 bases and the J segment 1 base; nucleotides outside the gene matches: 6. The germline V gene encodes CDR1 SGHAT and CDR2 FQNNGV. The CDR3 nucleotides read TGTGCCAGCAACGGACGGGACAGGTCTGGGGCCAACGTCCTGACTTTC. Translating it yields CASNGRDRSGANVLTF.

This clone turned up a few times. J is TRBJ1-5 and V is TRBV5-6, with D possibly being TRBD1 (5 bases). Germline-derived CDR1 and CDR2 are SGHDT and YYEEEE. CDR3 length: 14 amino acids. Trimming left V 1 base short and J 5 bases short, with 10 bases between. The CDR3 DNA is TGTGCCAGCAGCTTGCAGGGTCGGGATCAGCCCCAGCATTTT. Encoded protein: CASSLQGRDQPQHF.

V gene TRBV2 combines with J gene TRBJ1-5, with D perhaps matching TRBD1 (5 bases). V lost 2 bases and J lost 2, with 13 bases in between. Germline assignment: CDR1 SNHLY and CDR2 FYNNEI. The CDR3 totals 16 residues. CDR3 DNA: TGTGCCAGCAGTGAAAACCGACCCAGGGGCAATCAGCCCCAGCATTTT. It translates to CASSENRPRGNQPQHF.

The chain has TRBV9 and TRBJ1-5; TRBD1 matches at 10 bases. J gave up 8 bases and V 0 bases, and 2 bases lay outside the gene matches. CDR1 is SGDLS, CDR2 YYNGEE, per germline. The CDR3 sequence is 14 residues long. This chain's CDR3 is CASSVDGTGEPQHF. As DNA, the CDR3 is TGTGCCAGCAGCGTAGACGGGACAGGGGAGCCCCAGCATTTT.

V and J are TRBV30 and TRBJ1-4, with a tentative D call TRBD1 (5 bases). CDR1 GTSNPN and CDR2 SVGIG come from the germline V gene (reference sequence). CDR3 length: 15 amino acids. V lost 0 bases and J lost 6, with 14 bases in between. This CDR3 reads CAWSVPGTSYEKLFF. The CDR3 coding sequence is TGTGCCTGGAGTGTTCCTGGGACTTCATATGAAAAACTGTTTTTT.

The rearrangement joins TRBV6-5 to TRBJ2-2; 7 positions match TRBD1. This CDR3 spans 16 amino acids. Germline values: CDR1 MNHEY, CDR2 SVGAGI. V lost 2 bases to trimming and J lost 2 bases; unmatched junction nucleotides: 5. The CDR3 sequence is CASSYVSGGNTGELFF. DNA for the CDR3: TGTGCCAGCAGTTACGTATCAGGGGGAAACACCGGGGAGCTGTTTTTT.

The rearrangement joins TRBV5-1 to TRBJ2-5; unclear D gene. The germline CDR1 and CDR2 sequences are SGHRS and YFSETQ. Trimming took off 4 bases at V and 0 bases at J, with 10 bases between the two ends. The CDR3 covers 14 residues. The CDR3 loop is CASSDGEYQETQYF. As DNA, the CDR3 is TGCGCCAGCAGCGATGGAGAGTACCAAGAGACCCAGTACTTC.

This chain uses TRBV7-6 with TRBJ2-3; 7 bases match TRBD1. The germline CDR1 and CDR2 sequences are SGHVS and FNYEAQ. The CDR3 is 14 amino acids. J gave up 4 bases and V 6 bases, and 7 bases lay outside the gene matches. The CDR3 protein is CASRGQPDPDTQYF. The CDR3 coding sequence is TGTGCCAGCAGGGGACAGCCCGACCCAGATACGCAGTATTTT.

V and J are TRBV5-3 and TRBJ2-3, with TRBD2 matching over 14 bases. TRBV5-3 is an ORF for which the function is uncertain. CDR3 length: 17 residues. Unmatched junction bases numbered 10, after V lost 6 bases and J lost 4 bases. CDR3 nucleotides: TGTGCCAGAACCCCATCATGGACTAGCGGGGGGCCAGATACGCAGTATTTT. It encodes CARTPSWTSGGPDTQYF.

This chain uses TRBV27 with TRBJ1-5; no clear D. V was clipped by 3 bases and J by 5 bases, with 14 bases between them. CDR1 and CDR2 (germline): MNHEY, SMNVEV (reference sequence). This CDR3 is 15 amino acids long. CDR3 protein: CASSFQLSPYQPQHF. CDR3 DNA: TGTGCCAGCAGTTTTCAACTGTCCCCCTATCAGCCCCAGCATTTT.